This T cell receptor (beta chain) stems from a study of cytomegalovirus exposure and HLA in healthy donors. The CDR3 totals 19 residues. The trim removed 4 bases at V and 2 bases at J, leaving 13 bases unmatched. 13 Jbeta primers and 60 Vbeta primers were used for the PCR. Libraries were prepared by immunoSEQ multiplex PCR; TCRdb keeps only in-frame clonotypes and omits some of them. The sample has 150,000 to 160,000 clones; approximately 80% are singletons. This clone was found a few times. The rearrangement uses TRBV5-3 and TRBJ2-1; TRBD1 matches 12 bases. TRBV5-3 is assigned to the ORF class and has an uncertain function. This clonotype originated in a woman in her thirties or forties in good health and CMV-seropositive. Sequences were obtained from PBMCs. CDR3 loop: CARSAKPGQGACTYNEQFF. CDR3 coding DNA: TGTGCCAGAAGCGCCAAACCGGGACAGGGGGCATGCACCTACAATGAGCAGTTCTTC.